The 14 T cell receptor beta chains given below trace back to one sample, sequenced in a study of regulatory T cells in long-lasting Graves disease (dated by TCRdb to about 2021). The method was multiplex PCR. Sequencing instrument: Illumina HiSeq 4000. TCR beta libraries were built with iRepertoire HTBI primers and Arm-PCR amplification of CDR3 regions. The public reads were run again by TCRdb, first through fastp at Q25 and then through MiXCR, and only productive beta chains were kept. All rows with the same CDR3 protein become a single entry with the most common DNA and genes. The sample table contains 400,000 to 450,000 distinct CDR3 sequences; only one count was recorded for 14% to 15% of them. Roughly 17% of the sample comes from the top ten. This sample's time point label indicates: newly diagnosed GD, antithyroid drugs for less than 3 months. For both TCR sequencing and RNA sequencing, RNA was extracted from PBMCs in TRIzol.

In addition, the sample was reused for a study of T cells in Graves' hyperthyroidism and ophthalmopathy.

The material sequenced was peripheral blood mononuclear cells (PBMCs), taken at new diagnosis, from a patient treated with antithyroid drugs. These receptor sequences come from a woman under 40 with Graves disease. Donor details come from another sample of the same person, matched by shared clones.

Only a few counts were recorded for this clonotype. The V call is TRBV5-1, the J call TRBJ2-1, with 9 bases that match TRBD2. V lost 4 bases, J lost 1 base, and 9 bases stayed unmatched. Germline V gene lookup returns CDR1 SGHRS and CDR2 YFSETQ. This CDR3 is built from 17 residues. The CDR3 region is CASSGNLAGRSYNEQFF. CDR3 DNA sequence: TGCGCCAGCAGCGGAAACCTAGCGGGGAGATCCTACAATGAGCAGTTCTTC.

This clonotype was found many times. The genes are TRBV11-2 and TRBJ1-6; D is undetermined. Trimming took off 4 bases at V and 7 bases at J, with 8 bases between the two ends. The CDR3 is made up of 13 amino acids. In germline, CDR1 is SGHAT, CDR2 FQNNGV. The CDR3 DNA follows: TGTGCCAGCAGCTGGCTCGGAAATTCACCCCTCCACTTT. It specifies CASSWLGNSPLHF.

This chain connects TRBV19 to TRBJ2-3, with 11 bases fitting TRBD1. CDR3 length: 15 amino acids. Looked up from germline, CDR1 is LNHDA and CDR2 is SQIVND (reference sequence). V was clipped by 3 bases and J by 4 bases; unmatched bases: 3. The CDR3 coding sequence is TGTGCCAGTAGTATTGGACAGGGGGCTGCAGATACGCAGTATTTT. As protein: CASSIGQGAADTQYF.

CDR3 sequence: CASSPSAQEDYEQYF. Written as DNA, the CDR3 is TGCGCCAGCAGCCCCTCAGCGCAGGAGGACTACGAGCAGTACTTC. The rearrangement links TRBV4-1 to TRBJ2-7, with D possibly being TRBD2 (5 bases). CDR3 length equals 15 residues. The V end lost 4 bases, the J end lost 3 bases, and 16 bases lay between the germline ends. CDR1 is MGHRA and CDR2 is YSYEKL in the germline V gene.

Only a few counts were recorded for this clonotype. J is TRBJ2-1 and V is TRBV4-1; no clear D. The V gene lost 4 bases and the J gene lost 0 bases, with 10 bases spanning the gap. There are 15 residues in the CDR3. CDR1 is MGHRA, CDR2 YSYEKL, per germline. The CDR3 is CASSLPSSSYNEQFF. The CDR3 nucleotides are TGCGCCAGCAGCCTCCCCTCAAGCTCCTACAATGAGCAGTTCTTC.

This clonotype was observed many times. The V gene is TRBV2, the J gene TRBJ2-3; 8 bases match TRBD2. The V and J ends lost 5 bases and 9 bases, in that order; junction bases with no gene match: 16. In germline, CDR1 is SNHLY, CDR2 FYNNEI. This CDR3 comprises 16 residues. CDR3 sequence reads: CASSIHQSRGGGTQYF. The CDR3 nucleotides are TGTGCCAGCAGTATTCACCAATCCCGGGGGGGTGGAACGCAGTATTTT.

This clonotype was seen many times. CDR3: CASSLGRSGEQYF. CDR3 nucleotide sequence: TGTGCCAGCAGTCTGGGACGGTCGGGCGAGCAGTACTTC. The chain joins TRBV12-3 or TRBV12-4 to TRBJ2-7, with D tentatively TRBD1 or TRBD2 (5 bases each). V was shortened by 5 bases and J by 6 bases, with 14 bases between the two germline ends. The length of the CDR3 is 13 residues.

Many counts were recorded for this clonotype. The chain recombines TRBV13 with TRBJ2-7; 7 positions agree with TRBD2. After removal of 4 bases from V and 3 bases from J, the junction contained 12 bases not matched to a gene. The CDR3 is made up of 16 amino acids. Germline-derived CDR1 and CDR2 are PRHDT and FYEKMQ (reference sequence). CDR3 coding DNA: TGTGCCAGCAGCTCTGGGGGGAGGGCCTTAAGCTACGAGCAGTACTTC. It translates to CASSSGGRALSYEQYF.

As for this clonotype: One end of the junction varies from germline; a read error may be responsible. The rearrangement uses TRBV12-3 or TRBV12-4 and TRBJ1-1, with D possibly TRBD1 on 5 matching bases. The CDR3 is 14 residues long. The CDR3: CASSLARAVTEAFF. CDR3 sequence (DNA): TGTGCCAGCAGTTTAGCCAGGGCGGTCACTGAAGCCTTCTTT.

This clonotype was detected ten times or more. V and J are TRBV2 and TRBJ2-5; 7 nucleotides match TRBD2. This CDR3 has 17 residues. CDR1 is SNHLY, CDR2 FYNNEI, per germline. V lost 6 bases and J lost 3; bases outside the gene matches: 16. The CDR3 DNA reads as TGTGCCAGCAGCCCCCGGGTTTACGGAGCGGGAAAAGAGACCCAGTACTTC. It specifies CASSPRVYGAGKETQYF.

This clonotype was seen ten or more times. This chain connects TRBV3-1 to TRBJ1-5, with 8 bases that match TRBD1. The CDR3 runs to 15 residues. Germline CDR1 is LGHDT and CDR2 is YNNKEL (reference sequence). With V trimmed by 3 bases and J by 4 bases, 5 bases remained unmatched. The CDR3 DNA reads as TGTGCCAGCAGCCAGGCCCAGGGGGCGAATCAGCCCCAGCATTTT. Its translation: CASSQAQGANQPQHF.

The gene calls are TRBV28 and TRBJ1-1, with D unclear. Trimming pared 7 bases from V and 2 bases from J, leaving 11 bases between. The CDR3 runs to 13 residues. Per germline, CDR1 MDHEN and CDR2 SYDVKM. The CDR3 protein is CASNYLGNTEAFF. CDR3 sequence (DNA): TGTGCCAGCAACTACCTGGGAAACACTGAAGCTTTCTTT.

This clonotype was counted only a few times. J is TRBJ2-7 and V is TRBV18, with a weak D call TRBD1 (7 bases). Trimming shortened V by 6 bases and J by 5 bases, and 17 bases separated the two germline ends. The CDR3 extends over 14 amino acids. From germline, CDR1 is KGHSH and CDR2 LQKENI. The CDR3 spells CASSQDREVDEQYF. CDR3 DNA: TGTGCCAGCTCTCAAGACAGGGAGGTTGACGAGCAGTACTTC.

CDR3 amino acids: CSASRLKANSEQFF. CDR3 DNA sequence: TGCAGTGCGTCCCGACTGAAAGCCAATAGTGAGCAGTTCTTC. This chain links TRBV20-1 with TRBJ2-1; unclear D gene. Germline V lookup: CDR1 DFQATT, CDR2 SNEGSKA (reference sequence). V lost 6 bases, J lost 9 bases, and 21 bases lay in between. The length of the CDR3 is 14 residues.